The next 13 T cell receptor beta chains were all read from a single sample in a study of T cell responses to AZD1222 COVID-19 vaccine. TCRdb's copy holds only in-frame clones and misses some; the assay was immunoSEQ multiplex PCR. Of roughly 100,000 clones listed, around 83% are singletons. The sequences come from peripheral blood, collected on day 0 of AZD1222 vaccination. These receptors all stem from an adult in good health.

This chain links TRBV7-8 with TRBJ1-1; TRBD1 agrees at 9 bases. The CDR3 has 17 amino acids. Germline V lookup: CDR1 SGHVS, CDR2 FQNEAQ. V lost 4 bases, J lost 2 bases, and 11 bases stayed unmatched. Written as DNA, the CDR3 is TGTGCCAGCAGCTCCGACAACGCGGGACAGGGAAACACTGAAGCTTTCTTT. This codes for CASSSDNAGQGNTEAFF.

The genes are TRBV11-2 and TRBJ2-2; 7 positions match TRBD1. The CDR3 extends over 15 amino acids. The germline gives CDR1 SGHAT, CDR2 FQNNGV. Trimming removed 6 bases from V and 1 base from J; junction bases left unmatched: 5. In DNA form, the CDR3 reads TGTGCCAGCAGACAAGACAGGGTGAACACCGGGGAGCTGTTTTTT. Residues: CASRQDRVNTGELFF. The complete variable domain, with remaining parts taken from reference TRBV11-2 and TRBJ2-2, reads EAGVAQSPRYKIIEKRQSVAFWCNPISGHATLYWYQQILGQGPKLLIQFQNNGVVDDSQLPKDRFSAERLKGVDSTLKIQPAKLEDSAVYLCASRQDRVNTGELFFGEGSRLTVL.

The V gene is TRBV9, the J gene TRBJ1-2; perhaps TRBD1 as D (6 bases). CDR3 size: 17 residues. V lost 4 bases and J lost 0, with 19 bases in between. Germline V CDR1 and CDR2: SGDLS, YYNGEE. The CDR3 nucleotides are TGTGCCAGCAGCTCCCAGCCGGGACACTTAACTAACTATGGCTACACCTTC. As protein: CASSSQPGHLTNYGYTF. Full variable domain (missing parts from reference TRBV9 and TRBJ1-2): DSGVTQTPKHLITATGQRVTLRCSPRSGDLSVYWYQQSLDQGLQFLIQYYNGEERAKGNILERFSAQQFPDLHSELNLSSLELGDSALYFCASSSQPGHLTNYGYTFGSGTRLTVV.

This clone was seen just once. The V and J genes are TRBV6-5 and TRBJ2-1, with D perhaps matching TRBD2 (6 bases). Trimming left V 7 bases short and J 9 bases short, with 19 bases between. Looked up from germline, CDR1 is MNHEY and CDR2 is SVGAGI. This CDR3 has 14 residues. DNA of the CDR3: TGTGCCAGCACCACAACGGACTATCCGATTGAGCAGTTCTTC. Amino acids: CASTTTDYPIEQFF.

This chain connects TRBV30 to TRBJ1-2; no reliable D call. Germline CDR1 GTSNPN, CDR2 SVGIG (reference sequence). Trimming cost V 3 bases and J 8 bases, with 10 bases left between them. The CDR3 runs to 11 residues. CDR3 protein: CAWRARGGYTF. CDR3 in DNA: TGTGCCTGGAGGGCCCGCGGGGGCTACACCTTC. Using reference TRBV30 and TRBJ1-2 for the parts outside the CDR3, the full variable domain is SQTIHQWPATLVQPVGSPLSLECTVEGTSNPNLYWYRQAAGRGLQLLFYSVGIGQISSEVPQNLSASRPQDRQFILSSKKLLLSDSGFYLCAWRARGGYTFGSGTRLTVV.

The chain carries TRBV5-6 and TRBJ2-7, with D perhaps being TRBD1 or TRBD2 (5 bases each). The CDR3 is 14 amino acids. With 4 bases removed from V and 3 bases from J, the gap between germline ends came to 14 bases. CDR1 and CDR2 from the germline V gene are SGHDT and YYEEEE. The CDR3 DNA sequence: TGTGCCAGCAGCCAACTGAGGGGAGACTACGAGCAGTACTTC. Its protein product is CASSQLRGDYEQYF.

V usage is TRBV30 and J usage is TRBJ1-2; D unresolved. The CDR3 is made up of 11 amino acids. Germline V lookup: CDR1 GTSNPN, CDR2 SVGIG (reference sequence). Trimming cost V 6 bases and J 1 base, with 6 bases left between them. In nucleotides, the CDR3 is TGTGCCTGCCTTATTAACTATGGCTACACCTTC. Translation: CACLINYGYTF.

The chain couples TRBV5-1 to TRBJ2-2, with 12 nucleotides matching TRBD1. The ends lost 3 bases at V and 4 bases at J; junction bases unmatched: 7. CDR1 and CDR2 (germline): SGHRS, YFSETQ. CDR3 size: 17 residues. CDR3 DNA sequence: TGCGCCAGCAGCTCCGGGACAGGGGGCGCGGGCACCGGGGAGCTGTTTTTT. It specifies CASSSGTGGAGTGELFF.

The J gene is TRBJ2-5, the V gene TRBV28, with unresolved D. Germline V CDR1 and CDR2: MDHEN, SYDVKM. V was shortened by 6 bases and J by 4 bases, with 9 bases between the two germline ends. The CDR3 is 12 residues long. The CDR3 DNA reads TGTGCCAGCAGAGGGCCACTAGAGACCCAGTACTTC. Protein sequence: CASRGPLETQYF.

The J gene is TRBJ1-2, the V gene TRBV7-4, with no clear D. Trimming took off 0 bases at V and 5 bases at J, with 10 bases between the two ends. Germline lookup yields CDR1 SGHVT and CDR2 SQSDAQ. This CDR3 is built from 14 residues. The DNA for the CDR3 is TGTGCCAGCAGCTTAGCGCGATTGATTTATGGCTACACCTTC. Translation: CASSLARLIYGYTF.

The rearrangement links TRBV6-2 or TRBV6-3 to TRBJ1-6; D call uncertain. Trimming removed 2 bases from V and 5 bases from J, with 10 bases in between. Per germline, CDR1 MNHEY and CDR2 SVGEGT. This CDR3 contains 15 residues. Here the CDR3 DNA reads TGTGCCAGCAGTTACCTGGGAAACCATAATTCACCCCTCCACTTT. Protein product: CASSYLGNHNSPLHF.

The chain couples TRBV14 to TRBJ2-7; D remains unclear. Germline CDR1 SGHDN, CDR2 FVKESK. V was clipped by 1 base and J by 5 bases, with 15 bases between them. This CDR3 has 15 amino acids. DNA for the CDR3: TGTGCCAGCAGCCAAGCATCGATTCGGGTAAACGAGCAGTACTTC. This encodes CASSQASIRVNEQYF.

The rearrangement joins TRBV27 to TRBJ2-7; 10 bases map to TRBD1. Per germline, CDR1 MNHEY and CDR2 SMNVEV (reference sequence). Germline trimming cut 8 bases from V and 6 bases from J; bases unmatched to any gene: 10. The length of the CDR3 is 14 residues. CDR3 sequence: CASQPRDRGGEQYF. The CDR3 DNA sequence: TGTGCCAGCCAACCCCGGGACAGGGGTGGCGAGCAGTACTTC.